This T cell receptor (beta chain) derives from a study of shared clonotypes between healthy human individuals (TCRdb year 2020). With regard to the full study: A few men and two women, aged 18 to 49 years, made up the cohort. To estimate repertoire size and how much clonotype sharing occurs between individuals, the study deeply sequenced the blood TCR repertoires of about five healthy adults. Each donor's leukapheresis produced roughly between roughly 0.85 and 9.5 billion PBMCs. For each donor, CD4 naive and CD4 memory were each run on three plates, CD8 naive on two plates, and CD8 memory on one plate. To increase sequencing depth and limit assay-specific biases, TCR repertoire library preparation and sequencing were carried out by different laboratories using diverse techniques. The paper as a whole reports these results and caveats: Higher generation probabilities were observed for clonotypes shared by all four sorted-subset donors than for non-shared clonotypes. Because the study included only a small number of donors, the genetic and exposure-history diversity represented was limited. Pairwise subsampling led to the expectation that sequencing depth would affect the degree of clonotype sharing among donors. Across a few donors, approximately 5% of naive CD4, 3% to 4% of naive CD8, about 2.3% of memory CD4, and roughly 0.41% of memory CD8 clonotypes were shared. Incomplete sequencing was indicated by rarefaction of sorted-subset datasets, despite the large sequencing depth. Sampling was restricted to blood, and TCR repertoires in tissues likely differ from the TCR repertoires found in blood. Estimated clonotype richness was generally larger for naive than for memory subsets.

A word on this clone: The antigen it binds to is not known. Base qualities are missing; no much larger clone stands one base away.

Using the deep immunoSEQ assay, TCR CDR3 regions were amplified from genomic DNA by multiplex PCR. Extracted genomic DNA from each cell subset was spread evenly across all wells of several immunoSEQ 96-well plates, with each plate serving as a replicate. For sorted subsets, roughly 200 ng of genomic DNA, equivalent to tens of thousands of T cell genomes, went into each replicate PCR. Purified libraries were measured with a Qubit 3.0 fluorometer, size-checked on a Bioanalyzer 2100, and measured again with the KAPA Library Quantification kit. Each immunoSEQ 96-well plate was sequenced on its own single-read 150-cycle Illumina NextSeq 550 flow cell. As for the authors' bioinformatics: Because the immunoSEQ output held only junctional sequences and lacked quality scores, the filtering could not match the filtering applied to full-length reads. Sequences were annotated with PyIR, a Python wrapper for IgBLAST v1.9, and V/J genes and CDR3 were assigned using IMGT germline references. Any read was removed if the V/J assignment was weak (E-value above 1e-6), the CDR3 was missing, or the read contained stop codons, out-of-frame junctions, or ambiguous translated residues. V3J clonotypes were defined as sequences sharing an identical inferred V gene, J gene, and CDR3 amino acid sequence. To compute the percentage overlap between repertoires, the number of shared unique clonotypes was divided by the size of the smaller repertoire. Repertoire richness was assessed with RTK rarefaction, the Chao1 estimator, and Recon v2.1 estimates of unobserved clonotypes. For all TCRbeta clonotypes obtained by the gDNA method from a handful of donors, generation probabilities were computed with OLGA. The clones in this table, taken by TCRdb from immuneACCESS, are in-frame only. Not every clone is retained; where verified, under half of the shortfall comes from an unresolved V gene, and the cause of the rest is unknown. V, J and clone size are those of that table, while D and trimming were read from the DNA. This sample has 630,000 or so clones in its table, and nearly 98% of those were observed once. The ten largest clones take up 0.3% of the sample.

CD8 naive samples were obtained by positive selection for CCR7 among CD45RO-negative cells, yielding a CD45RA+CCR7+ population from which TemRA cells were excluded. Healthy HIV-negative adults with no recently reported acute infections or vaccinations were included as donors. All donors were Caucasian adults living in Nashville, Tennessee, USA. Blood was collected by leukapheresis, and PBMCs were isolated by Ficoll-Histopaque density gradient centrifugation and then cryopreserved in liquid nitrogen vapor phase. Analytical flow cytometry was used to check the purity and quantity of every magnetically sorted T cell population. Genomic DNA was isolated from each sorted fraction and quantified by UV absorbance on a Nanodrop 2000c. The CDR3, cysteine through phenylalanine, is 15 amino acids long. The sequence is cut down to CDR3 DNA, 45 bases in frame from base 1. The germline V gene (reference sequence) provides CDR1 SEHNR and CDR2 FQNEAQ. V has 4 bases trimmed and J has 1 base trimmed; junction bases matching no gene number 2.

The sequenced sample consisted of naive CD8+ T cells sorted from blood. What the cell subset or site label conveys for this sample: CD45RA+CCR7+. This clonotype was obtained from a man aged 30 to 45 in good health. The V and J genes are TRBV7-9 and TRBJ2-1; TRBD1 agrees with 9 junctional bases. CDR3 protein: CASSSGQGSYNEQFF. The DNA sequence reads TGTGCCAGCAGCTCGGGACAGGGTTCCTACAATGAGCAGTTCTTC.